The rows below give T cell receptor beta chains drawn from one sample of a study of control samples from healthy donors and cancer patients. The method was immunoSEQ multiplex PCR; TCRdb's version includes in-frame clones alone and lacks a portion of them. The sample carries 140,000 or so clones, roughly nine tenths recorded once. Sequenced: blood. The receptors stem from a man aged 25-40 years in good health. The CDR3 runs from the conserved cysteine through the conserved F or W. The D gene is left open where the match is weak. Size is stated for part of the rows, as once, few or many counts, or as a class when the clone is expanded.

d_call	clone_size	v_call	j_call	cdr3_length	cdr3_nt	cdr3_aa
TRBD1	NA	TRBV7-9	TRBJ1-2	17	TGTGCCAGCAGCGCCTCGGGACAGGGTATCCCTAACTATGGCTACACCTTC	CASSASGQGIPNYGYTF
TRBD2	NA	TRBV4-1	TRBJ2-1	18	TGCGCCAGCAGCCATCAACTAGCGGGAGGGCCTGGATTCGATGAGCAGTTCTTC	CASSHQLAGGPGFDEQFF
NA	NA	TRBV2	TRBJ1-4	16	TGTGCCAGCAGTGAACGTTCTGGGGGCACTAATGAAAAACTGTTTTTT	CASSERSGGTNEKLFF
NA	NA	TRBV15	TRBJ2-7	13	TGTGCCACCAGGCGGACGGAATCCTACGAGCAGTACTTC	CATRRTESYEQYF
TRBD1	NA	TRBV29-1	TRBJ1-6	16	TGCAGCGTTAAAACAGGGGGACCAGCCGTGAATTCACCCCTCCACTTT	CSVKTGGPAVNSPLHF
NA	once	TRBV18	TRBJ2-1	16	TGTGCCAGCTCACCACCGAGTAGGAGCTCCTACAATGAGCAGTTCTTC	CASSPPSRSSYNEQFF
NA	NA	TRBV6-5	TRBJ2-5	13	TGTGCCAGCACCCCGGCCAACCAAGAGACCCAGTACTTC	CASTPANQETQYF
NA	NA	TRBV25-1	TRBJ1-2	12	TGTGCCAGCATAGGACCTACCTATGGCTACACCTTC	CASIGPTYGYTF
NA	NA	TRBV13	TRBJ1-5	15	TGTGCCAGCAGCTTAGGCCCTTTAGGCAATCAGCCCCAGCATTTT	CASSLGPLGNQPQHF
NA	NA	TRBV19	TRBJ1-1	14	TGTGCCAGTAGTATAGGGGGCCCGGACACTGAAGCTTTCTTT	CASSIGGPDTEAFF
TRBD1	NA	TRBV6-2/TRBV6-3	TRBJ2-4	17	TGTGCCAGCAGTTACGATTGGACAGGATTAGCCAAAAACATTCAGTACTTC	CASSYDWTGLAKNIQYF
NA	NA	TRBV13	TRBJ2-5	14	TGTGCCAGCAGCCCCTACGGGTCCCAAGAGACCCAGTACTTC	CASSPYGSQETQYF
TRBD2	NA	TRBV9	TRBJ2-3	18	TGTGCCAGCAGCGTGGGGATTATTAGCGGGGACCCCACAGATACGCAGTATTTT	CASSVGIISGDPTDTQYF
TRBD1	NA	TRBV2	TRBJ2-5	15	TGTGCCAGCAGTCTCACACGGACAGGGTTAGAGACCCAGTACTTC	CASSLTRTGLETQYF
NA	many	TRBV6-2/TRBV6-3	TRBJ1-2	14	TGTGCCAGCAGCATAATCCGGGCAAGGGACGGCTACACCTTC	CASSIIRARDGYTF
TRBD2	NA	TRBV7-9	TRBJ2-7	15	TGTGCCAGCAGCATCCTAGCGGCGGGAAGCTACGAGCAGTACTTC	CASSILAAGSYEQYF
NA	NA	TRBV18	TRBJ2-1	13	TGTGCCAGCTCCCAAGGGGGGGCTAATGAGCAGTTCTTC	CASSQGGANEQFF
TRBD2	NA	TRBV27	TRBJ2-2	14	TGTGCCAGCAGTTTAGCGGGGGGCAGAAGGGAGCTGTTTTTT	CASSLAGGRRELFF
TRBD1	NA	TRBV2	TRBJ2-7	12	TGTGCCAGTAGACAGGGACCCTACGAGCAGTACTTC	CASRQGPYEQYF
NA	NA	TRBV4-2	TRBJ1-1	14	TGTGCCAGCAGCCAACCGGGTCTAGGGGCAGAAGCTTTCTTT	CASSQPGLGAEAFF
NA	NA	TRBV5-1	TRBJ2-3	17	TGCGCCAGCAGCTTGGCATCCCCGACAGGGAGGACAGATACGCAGTATTTT	CASSLASPTGRTDTQYF
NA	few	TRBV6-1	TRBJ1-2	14	TGTGCCAGCAGTGAAGAGGGACCCCCCTATGGCTACACCTTC	CASSEEGPPYGYTF
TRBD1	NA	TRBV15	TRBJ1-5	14	TGTGCCACCTATGAGACAGGGTCCAATCAGCCCCAGCATTTT	CATYETGSNQPQHF
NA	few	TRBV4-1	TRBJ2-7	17	TGCGCCAGCAGCCAAGGGTTTTTGAGCGGCAGCTCCTACGAGCAGTACTTC	CASSQGFLSGSSYEQYF
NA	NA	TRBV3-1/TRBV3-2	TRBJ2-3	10	TGTGCCAGCAGGGAAAATACGCAGTATTTT	CASRENTQYF
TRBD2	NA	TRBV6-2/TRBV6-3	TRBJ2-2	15	TGTGCCAGCAGTGACGGACTAGCGAAAACCGGGGAGCTGTTTTTT	CASSDGLAKTGELFF
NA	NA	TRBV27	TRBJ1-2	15	TGTGCCAGCAGTCCCCGCTTGTGGGGGGCGGATGGCTACACCTTC	CASSPRLWGADGYTF
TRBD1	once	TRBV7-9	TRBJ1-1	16	TGTGCCAGCAGCGGACAGGGGATTTTAATGAACACTGAAGCTTTCTTT	CASSGQGILMNTEAFF
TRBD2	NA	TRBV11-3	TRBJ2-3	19	TGTGCCAGCAGCTTAGGACTAGCGGGGGGGCCGGGTATCACAGATACGCAGTATTTT	CASSLGLAGGPGITDTQYF
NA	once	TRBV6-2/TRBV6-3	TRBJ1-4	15	TGTGCCAGCAGTCCCATAGCCGCAACTAATGAAAAACTGTTTTTT	CASSPIAATNEKLFF
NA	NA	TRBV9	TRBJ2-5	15	TGTGCCAGCAGCGTCTCCATACAGGGTATGGAGACCCAGTACTTC	CASSVSIQGMETQYF
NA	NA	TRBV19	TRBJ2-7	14	TGTGCCAGTAGTATAGCCCCCCCAGCCTACGAGCAGTACTTC	CASSIAPPAYEQYF
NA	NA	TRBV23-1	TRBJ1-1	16	TGCGCCAGCAGTCAAATCTACGGTTGGGGGAACACTGAAGCTTTCTTT	CASSQIYGWGNTEAFF
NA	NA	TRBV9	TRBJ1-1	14	TGTGCCAGCAGCGCCACTCCCGGACAGAATGAAGCTTTCTTT	CASSATPGQNEAFF
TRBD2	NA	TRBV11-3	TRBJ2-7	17	TGTGCCAGCAGCCCTCGGGAGACTAGCTTTTTGTTCCACGAGCAGTACTTC	CASSPRETSFLFHEQYF
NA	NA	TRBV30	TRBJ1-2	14	TGTGCCTGGAGATGGGGACGGGGCTCGGGTGGCTACACCTTC	CAWRWGRGSGGYTF
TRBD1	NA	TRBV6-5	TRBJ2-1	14	TGTGCCAGCAGTTCCGGACAGGGCTACAATGAGCAGTTCTTC	CASSSGQGYNEQFF
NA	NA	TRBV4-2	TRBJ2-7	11	TGTGCCAGCAGCCAAGCCCACGAGCAGTACTTC	CASSQAHEQYF
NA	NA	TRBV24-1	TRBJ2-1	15	TGTGCCACCAGTGGTCCCGGGACGGAATACAATGAGCAGTTCTTC	CATSGPGTEYNEQFF